A selection of T cell receptor beta chains follows, all from one sample in a study of radiation and T cells in renal cell carcinoma. Profiled with immunoSEQ multiplex PCR; TCRdb holds only in-frame clones, not every one. Of around 78,000 clones listed, 89% are singletons. The sequencing used blood, collected from a patient whose treatment included radiotherapy and nephrectomy. The source is a woman in her 70s with renal cell carcinoma. Each CDR3 is given with its conserved first and last residue. D genes are given only for firm matches. Only part of the rows carry a size: once, few, many, or a class if the clone is expanded.

CDR3 DNA,CDR3 protein,D gene,clone size,J gene,V gene
TGTGCCAGCAGCTTCCGGCGGACCGTCCCCGGGGAGCTGTTTTTT,CASSFRRTVPGELFF,.,.,TRBJ2-2,TRBV7-9
TGTGCCAGCAGCGGAGGGGGGCAGGTCGGGGAGCTGTTTTTT,CASSGGGQVGELFF,.,.,TRBJ2-2,TRBV7-2
TGTGCCAGCAGCGTAGGGGCAGAGAATTCACCCCTCCACTTT,CASSVGAENSPLHF,.,.,TRBJ1-6,TRBV9
TGCGCCAGCAGTGTCCAGGGGAACACCGGGGAGCTGTTTTTT,CASSVQGNTGELFF,.,few,TRBJ2-2,TRBV10-2
TGTGCCAGCAGGACAGGGTCCTACAATGAGCAGTTCTTC,CASRTGSYNEQFF,TRBD1,.,TRBJ2-1,TRBV2
TGTGCCAGCAGCCAAGTCCCCCCCCTGGGGAACACTGAAGCTTTCTTT,CASSQVPPLGNTEAFF,.,.,TRBJ1-1,TRBV14
TGTGCCGGGGGGCTAGGGTTAGGGGAGACCCAGTACTTC,CAGGLGLGETQYF,.,.,TRBJ2-5,TRBV2
TGTGCCTGCTTACGGGGCTATGGCTACACCTTC,CACLRGYGYTF,.,.,TRBJ1-2,TRBV30
TGTGCCTGGAGTAAGAAAGGACAGCTGAACACTGAAGCTTTCTTT,CAWSKKGQLNTEAFF,.,.,TRBJ1-1,TRBV30
TGCGCCAGCAGCCAGCAGAGGGGGGTCCCCTATGGCTACACCTTC,CASSQQRGVPYGYTF,.,.,TRBJ1-2,TRBV4-3
TGCGCCAGCAGCCAAGAGGGGGGGGGAACTAGTGAAAAACTGTTTTTT,CASSQEGGGTSEKLFF,.,once,TRBJ1-4,TRBV4-1
TGTGCCAGCTCACCAAAGGGAAACACCGGGGAGCTGTTTTTT,CASSPKGNTGELFF,.,.,TRBJ2-2,TRBV18
TGTGCCAGTACCCCTCGTGGGGGGGCACATCATACGCAGTATTTT,CASTPRGGAHHTQYF,.,.,TRBJ2-3,TRBV19